The next 3 T cell receptor delta chains were all read from a single sample in a study of human gamma delta and Vdelta1 T cells. No antigen is known for these receptors. TCRdb processed the PCR reads again with the CATT caller. Of approximately 7,000 delta-chain clones in the sample, almost 40% were seen once. Sequenced input: Vdelta1 gamma-delta T cells from blood grown in culture (DOT cells). These receptors all stem from a human donor in good health.

This chain joins TRDV1 and TRDJ1, with 8 nucleotides matching TRDD3. CDR1 and CDR2 (germline): TSWWSYY, QGS. CDR3 length: 17 amino acids. V dropped 0 bases and J dropped 1; count of bases not matched to a gene: 7. CDR3 coding DNA: TGTGCTCTTGGGGAACTCTACCCTGGGGGACCCACCGATAAACTCATCTTT. Its translation is CALGELYPGGPTDKLIF.

The rearrangement uses TRDV1 and TRDJ1, with 12 bases matching TRDD3. This CDR3 contains 20 residues. Trimming removed 1 base from V and 1 base from J; junction bases left unmatched: 13. Germline V CDR1 and CDR2: TSWWSYY, QGS. DNA for the CDR3: TGTGCTCTTGGGGAACAACGTCGAGCTGGGGGATACGCCCGCACCGATAAACTCATCTTT. Residues: CALGEQRRAGGYARTDKLIF.

The V and J genes are TRDV3 and TRDJ1; TRDD3 aligns across 13 bases. Germline CDR1 reads TVYSNPD; CDR2 reads GDNSRS (reference sequence). The CDR3 consists of 18 residues. Germline trimming cut 1 base from V and 3 bases from J; bases unmatched to any gene: 14. As DNA, the CDR3 is TGTGCCTTTAACCTCACCCGTACTGGGGGATACGAGCCCGATAAACTCATCTTT. This sequence encodes CAFNLTRTGGYEPDKLIF.